The following is a TCR beta chain sequence with its context. The sample comes from a study of blood T cell repertoires in COVID-19. Overall study context: The cDNA or gDNA used as material had been derived from T cells, B-cell-depleted T cells, or PBMCs.

Per the authors' pipeline: Amplifying reference gene primers gave estimates of nucleated cell counts. Here immunoSEQ multiplex PCR was the method, and the copy in TCRdb shows in-frame clones only, minus some. For V, J and clone size, that table is used; D and trimming come from the DNA. The sample contains around 300,000 clones, 75% to 90% of which appear only once. Trimming cost V 3 bases and J 15 bases; bases outside gene matches: 8. This CDR3 is built from 12 residues. Germline V gene lookup returns CDR1 SGDLS and CDR2 YYNGEE. Sample: peripheral blood. This clonotype was sampled from a man between 18 and 29 years old with active or convalescent COVID-19. The chain combines TRBV9 with TRBJ2-3, with TRBD1 matching 9 bases. Here the CDR3 reads CASSETGGTVYF. CDR3 coding DNA: TGTGCCAGCAGCGAGACAGGGGGTACAGTATATTTT.